The rows below give T cell receptor beta chains drawn from one sample of a study of blood T cell repertoires in COVID-19. Only in-frame clones appear in the TCRdb table, and some are missing; sequencing was by immunoSEQ multiplex PCR. The profile shows about 340,000 clones, around 90% of them singletons. Sequencing used peripheral blood. The source is a woman younger than 30 who had recovered from COVID-19. CDR3s include the opening cysteine and the closing phenylalanine or tryptophan. A D gene is named only where the DNA matches it firmly. Rows give clone size only sometimes, using once, few, many, or a class for an expanded clone.

j_call d_call v_call cdr3_length clone_size cdr3_aa cdr3_nt
TRBJ1-2 TRBD1 TRBV5-6 16 NA CASSLAGQGPYYGYTF TGTGCCAGCAGCTTGGCAGGACAGGGCCCCTACTATGGCTACACCTTC
TRBJ2-1 NA TRBV12-5 14 once CASGLGQGNHEQFF TGTGCTAGTGGTTTGGGTCAGGGGAACCATGAGCAGTTCTTC
TRBJ1-5 TRBD1 TRBV2 15 NA CASSASRTGGKPQHF TGTGCCAGCAGTGCCTCCAGGACAGGGGGTAAGCCCCAGCATTTT
TRBJ2-3 TRBD2 TRBV29-1 11 few CSGELADTQYF TGCAGCGGCGAACTAGCGGATACGCAGTATTTT
TRBJ2-6 TRBD2 TRBV2 19 once CASSLGTSGNLAGANVLTF TGTGCCAGCAGTCTCGGGACTAGCGGGAATCTTGCAGGGGCCAACGTCCTGACTTTC
TRBJ2-1 TRBD2 TRBV7-6 17 NA CASSLVPTGGLYNEQFF TGTGCCAGCAGCTTAGTGCCCACGGGAGGGCTCTACAATGAGCAGTTCTTC
TRBJ1-4 NA TRBV19 14 NA CASRREVPRRKLFF TGTGCCAGTAGGAGGGAAGTACCCCGGCGAAAACTGTTTTTT
TRBJ2-5 TRBD1 TRBV4-3 17 NA CASSQDRLTGEGETQYF TGCGCCAGCAGCCAAGATAGGTTGACAGGGGAAGGGGAGACCCAGTACTTC
TRBJ2-3 TRBD1 TRBV3-1/TRBV3-2 13 NA CASSPQGTDTQYF TGTGCCAGCAGCCCACAGGGGACAGATACGCAGTATTTT
TRBJ2-1 NA TRBV7-2 15 NA CASSLRTRLYNEQFF TGTGCCAGCAGCCTCCGGACTCGATTGTACAATGAGCAGTTCTTC
TRBJ1-1 NA TRBV7-2 15 NA CASSPRRGMNTEAFF TGTGCCAGCAGCCCCCGGCGGGGCATGAACACTGAAGCTTTCTTT
TRBJ2-1 TRBD2 TRBV10-3 13 NA CAMSGLGRGEQFF TGTGCCATGTCGGGACTAGGTAGAGGGGAGCAGTTCTTC
TRBJ1-1 NA TRBV30 14 NA CACPPDRQNTEAFF TGTGCCTGTCCTCCAGACAGGCAGAACACTGAAGCTTTCTTT
TRBJ1-5 NA TRBV5-6 13 NA CASSLAGNQPQHF TGTGCCAGCAGCTTGGCAGGCAATCAGCCCCAGCATTTT
TRBJ2-1 TRBD1 TRBV6-2/TRBV6-3 17 NA CASSSYRDREFYNEQFF TGTGCCAGCAGTTCCTACCGGGACAGGGAATTCTACAATGAGCAGTTCTTC
TRBJ1-5 NA TRBV7-2 16 NA CASSFWAGNSNQPQHF TGTGCCAGCAGCTTCTGGGCAGGAAATAGCAATCAGCCCCAGCATTTT
TRBJ2-5 TRBD2 TRBV11-3 16 NA CASSLGSGRAGETQYF TGTGCCAGCAGCTTAGGGAGCGGGAGGGCCGGGGAGACCCAGTACTTC
TRBJ2-1 NA TRBV6-2/TRBV6-3 15 few CASSSEAGGYNEQFF TGTGCCAGCAGTTCCGAAGCGGGCGGGTACAATGAGCAGTTCTTC
TRBJ1-1 NA TRBV9 17 NA CASSPRGTPLADTEAFF TGTGCCAGCAGCCCTAGGGGGACACCCTTGGCGGACACTGAAGCTTTCTTT
TRBJ2-1 NA TRBV4-1 14 NA CASSQLAKRNEQFF TGCGCCAGCAGCCAATTAGCGAAACGGAATGAGCAGTTCTTC